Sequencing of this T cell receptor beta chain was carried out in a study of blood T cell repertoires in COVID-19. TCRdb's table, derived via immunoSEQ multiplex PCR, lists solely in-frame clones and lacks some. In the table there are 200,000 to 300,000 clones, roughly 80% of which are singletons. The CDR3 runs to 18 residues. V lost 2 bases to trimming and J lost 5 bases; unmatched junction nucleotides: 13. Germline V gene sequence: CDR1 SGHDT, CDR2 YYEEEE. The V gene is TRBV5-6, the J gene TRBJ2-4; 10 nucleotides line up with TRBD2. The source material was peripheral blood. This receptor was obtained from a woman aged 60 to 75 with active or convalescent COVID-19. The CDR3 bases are TGTGCCAGCAGCTTCCCCCTAACCCTCACTAGCGGGGAAAACATTCAGTACTTC. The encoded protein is CASSFPLTLTSGENIQYF.